Listed below are T cell receptor beta chains from one sample, sequenced in a study of blood T cell repertoires in COVID-19. TCRdb's table, derived via immunoSEQ multiplex PCR, lists solely in-frame clones and lacks some. The table has some 270,000 clones, around 90% seen once. Sample: PBMCs or T cells enriched from blood (not recorded which). Receptor source: a woman in her twenties or thirties with acute COVID-19. The CDR3 runs from the conserved cysteine through the conserved F or W. D genes are given only for firm matches. The listing skips clone size in some rows; elsewhere it reads once, few, many or a size class.

j_gene	abundance	v_gene	d_gene	CDR3nt	CDR3aa
TRBJ2-7	few	TRBV30	TRBD2	TGTGCCTGGAGTGCGGGAGGGCTGGGGAACGAGCAGTACTTC	CAWSAGGLGNEQYF
TRBJ2-5	.	TRBV21-1	.	TGTGCCAGCAACTCCCTAGCTACAGCTCTCACCCAGTACTTC	CASNSLATALTQYF
TRBJ2-3	.	TRBV24-1	TRBD2	TGTGCCACCAGTGTAGGTCTAGCGGGTACAGATACGCAGTATTTT	CATSVGLAGTDTQYF
TRBJ2-1	.	TRBV5-1	.	TGCGCCAGCAGCTTGAGCCAGGGCTACAATGAGCAGTTCTTC	CASSLSQGYNEQFF
TRBJ2-1	.	TRBV7-9	TRBD1	TGTGCCAGCAGCTTCCGGGACAGGGTAGATGGTGAGCAGTTCTTC	CASSFRDRVDGEQFF
TRBJ2-1	few	TRBV19	TRBD2	TGTGCCAGTGGGATTAGCGGGAACTCCTACAATGAGCAGTTCTTC	CASGISGNSYNEQFF
TRBJ1-1	once	TRBV9	TRBD1	TGTGCCAGCAGCGTAGTAACAGGGGGCACTGAAGCTTTCTTT	CASSVVTGGTEAFF
TRBJ1-4	.	TRBV28	TRBD1	TGTGCCACCAGGGCAGGGGGCGATGAAAAACTGTTTTTT	CATRAGGDEKLFF
TRBJ2-6	.	TRBV15	.	TGTGCCACCAGCAGCCGAGGCTCCGGGGCCAACGTCCTGACTTTC	CATSSRGSGANVLTF
TRBJ2-5	.	TRBV5-1	.	TGCGCCAGCAGCTTCGGCGGGAAATACGGAGAGACCCAGTACTTC	CASSFGGKYGETQYF
TRBJ2-7	.	TRBV12-2	.	TGTGCAAGTCGCTTACCTCGACTGGGCTACGAGCAGTACTTC	CASRLPRLGYEQYF
TRBJ2-7	.	TRBV19	.	TGTGCCAGTAGTATAGCAGGGCTCTCCTACGAGCAGTACTTC	CASSIAGLSYEQYF
TRBJ2-3	.	TRBV6-6	TRBD2	TGTGCCAGCAGTTACGAGGGCGGGAGTGACACAGATATGCAGTATTTT	CASSYEGGSDTDMQYF
TRBJ2-3	.	TRBV7-2	.	TGTGCCAGCAGCCCGAGCACAGATACGCAGTATTTT	CASSPSTDTQYF
TRBJ2-7	.	TRBV7-6	.	TGTGCCAGCAGCCCCGACTCAAACCCCTTCTACGAGCAGTACTTC	CASSPDSNPFYEQYF
TRBJ1-1	.	TRBV11-2	.	TGTGCCAGCAGCTTAGCGGGAGATTTGAACACTGAAGCTTTCTTT	CASSLAGDLNTEAFF
TRBJ2-1	.	TRBV19	TRBD2	TGTGCCAGTGAGCGGGAACCCCCGGGTGGTGAGCAGTTCTTC	CASEREPPGGEQFF
TRBJ2-7	.	TRBV29-1	TRBD1	TGCAGCGTAGAAACCGGGACAGAGAGGGTCGAGCAGTACTTC	CSVETGTERVEQYF
TRBJ1-2	.	TRBV7-8	.	TGTGCCAGCAGCAAATCGGAGGTGGGGGGCTACACCTTC	CASSKSEVGGYTF
TRBJ2-2	.	TRBV7-9	.	TGTGCCAGCCTGCGATGGACAGACAAGAACACCGGGGAGCTGTTTTTT	CASLRWTDKNTGELFF
TRBJ2-6	.	TRBV19	.	TGTGCCAGTAGTATGGGCTTCTCTGGGGCCAACGTCCTGACTTTC	CASSMGFSGANVLTF
TRBJ2-1	.	TRBV14	TRBD1	TGTGCCAGCAGCCCTATGACAGGGGGCATCAACAATGAGCAGTTCTTC	CASSPMTGGINNEQFF
TRBJ2-5	.	TRBV28	TRBD2	TGTGCCAGCTCTCTAGCGGGAGCCCAAGAGACCCAGTACTTC	CASSLAGAQETQYF
TRBJ2-1	.	TRBV6-4	TRBD2	TGTGCCAGCAGTGACTCTACTAGCGGAAGATCCTACAATGAGCAGTTCTTC	CASSDSTSGRSYNEQFF
TRBJ1-2	.	TRBV12-3/TRBV12-4	.	TGTGCCAGCAGTATTGCGGGATTCGATGGCTACACCTTC	CASSIAGFDGYTF
TRBJ1-1	.	TRBV29-1	.	TGCAGCGTTGCTATCACTGAAGCTTTCTTT	CSVAITEAFF
TRBJ1-2	.	TRBV30	.	TGTGCCTGGAGTGGGGGGGTGGGATATGGCTACACCTTC	CAWSGGVGYGYTF
TRBJ1-2	.	TRBV24-1	TRBD1	TGTGCCACCAGTACCTCCAGGGGGGACTATGGCTACACCTTC	CATSTSRGDYGYTF
TRBJ2-3	.	TRBV7-3	TRBD1	TGTGCCAGCAGCTTCTCCGGGACAGACCCTAGCACAGATACGCAGTATTTT	CASSFSGTDPSTDTQYF
TRBJ2-2	.	TRBV9	.	TGTGCCAGCAGCGTAGTTGTGGGGCAGAACACCGGGGAGCTGTTTTTT	CASSVVVGQNTGELFF
TRBJ2-1	.	TRBV27	TRBD2	TGTGCCAGCAGTACGGGACTAGGGTTGGACAATGAGCAGTTCTTC	CASSTGLGLDNEQFF
TRBJ2-7	.	TRBV28	TRBD1	TGTGCCACCCGGGACAGCGCTAGAGAGCAGTACTTC	CATRDSAREQYF
TRBJ2-1	.	TRBV29-1	.	TGCAGCGTTCCGGACTCCCTATACAATGAGCAGTTCTTC	CSVPDSLYNEQFF
TRBJ2-7	.	TRBV19	.	TGTGCCAGTAGTATCGGTCTAGTGGGCGAGCAGTACTTC	CASSIGLVGEQYF
TRBJ2-6	.	TRBV7-9	.	TGTGCCAGCAGCTCCCCAGAGGCGCGGGGCTCTGGGGCCAACGTCCTGACTTTC	CASSSPEARGSGANVLTF
TRBJ2-2	.	TRBV25-1	.	TGTGCCAGCAGTGAAGAGGGAACGAACACCGGGGAGCTGTTTTTT	CASSEEGTNTGELFF
TRBJ2-3	once	TRBV28	TRBD1	TGTGCCAGCAGCTCGGGACAGGGAGACACAGATACGCAGTATTTT	CASSSGQGDTDTQYF
TRBJ2-1	few	TRBV6-2/TRBV6-3	TRBD2	TGTGCCAGCAGTTACTCGGCTAGCGGGAGTTTAGTGCAGTTCTTC	CASSYSASGSLVQFF
TRBJ1-3	.	TRBV14	.	TGTGCCAGCAGCGCGTACGGGAGGGGAAACACCATATATTTT	CASSAYGRGNTIYF
TRBJ1-6	once	TRBV5-1	.	TGCGCCAGCAGCTTGTTAGGGTGGGGCGAAGATAATTCACCCCTCCACTTT	CASSLLGWGEDNSPLHF
TRBJ1-2	.	TRBV7-9	.	TGTGCCAGCAGCTCGACGGGGGGGCAGGTTAATGGCTACACCTTC	CASSSTGGQVNGYTF
TRBJ2-7	.	TRBV28	TRBD2	TGTGCCAGCACCGGACTAGAATTCTACGAGCAGTACTTC	CASTGLEFYEQYF
TRBJ1-2	.	TRBV7-2	TRBD1	TGTGCCAGCAGCTTAGAGGGACAGGGGCTAGCTGGCTACACCTTC	CASSLEGQGLAGYTF
TRBJ1-1	once	TRBV5-1	TRBD1	TGCGCCAGCAGCAAGCGGACAGGGGGCACTGAAGCTTTCTTT	CASSKRTGGTEAFF
TRBJ2-7	.	TRBV5-1	TRBD2	TGCGCCAGCAGCTTGGTAGCTAGCGGGAGCGATGCCTACGAGCAGTACTTC	CASSLVASGSDAYEQYF
TRBJ1-4	.	TRBV7-9	TRBD1	TGTGCCAGCAGCTCGGGGCAGGGGGCAGCAACTAATGAAAAACTGTTTTTT	CASSSGQGAATNEKLFF
TRBJ1-2	once	TRBV19	.	TGTGCCAGTATGGATGGAGCTTTTCGCTATGGCTACACCTTC	CASMDGAFRYGYTF
TRBJ2-1	.	TRBV29-1	TRBD2	TGCAGCGTTCGACTAGCAGTGAACAATGAGCAGTTCTTC	CSVRLAVNNEQFF
TRBJ1-1	.	TRBV7-8	.	TGTGCCAGCAGCCCACTACCAGGGGCGGCCAACACTGAAGCTTTCTTT	CASSPLPGAANTEAFF
TRBJ2-5	.	TRBV20-1	TRBD1	TGCAGTGCTAGTCTGGGACAGGGTTCAGAGACCCAGTACTTC	CSASLGQGSETQYF
TRBJ1-2	once	TRBV9	.	TGTGCCAGCAGCGTAGGTGCAGGGGATGGCTACACCTTC	CASSVGAGDGYTF
TRBJ1-1	once	TRBV4-2	.	TGTGCCAGCAGCCAAGAAGTGGGGGGCACTGAAGCTTTCTTT	CASSQEVGGTEAFF
TRBJ2-1	.	TRBV28	TRBD1	TGTGCCAGCAGTTTATTTCAGGGGGCCTATGAGCAGTTCTTC	CASSLFQGAYEQFF